This T cell receptor beta chain was sequenced in a study of blood T cell repertoires in COVID-19. For the study at large: Donors in the United States, Italy and Spain gave samples during acute or convalescent COVID-19.

The repertoire was sequenced with immunoSEQ multiplex PCR; TCRdb's copy has only in-frame clones and lacks some. The sample includes some 180,000 clones, roughly 79% of them seen just once. During active infection, Seattle patients enrolled and were then monitored through disease. This sequence originates from a woman between 35 and 50 years old with COVID-19, enrolled during active disease. The sample taken for sequencing was peripheral blood.

CDR3: CASSEGLGGTLTDTQYF. The CDR3, as DNA: TGTGCCAGCAGTGAAGGGTTGGGGGGGACCCTCACAGATACGCAGTATTTT. The chain has TRBV6-1 and TRBJ2-3; 7 bases agree with TRBD2. The CDR3 consists of 17 residues. CDR1 is MNHNS and CDR2 is SASEGT in the germline V gene. The V gene end was trimmed by 1 base and the J gene end by 2 bases; junction bases not matched to a gene: 9.